This is a list of T cell receptor beta chains from one sample in a study of Graves' ophthalmopathy and Graves' hyperthyroidism. TCRdb redid the calling of the multiplex PCR reads with MiXCR, one entry per CDR3 protein. In the table there are 580,000 or so distinct CDR3 sequences, 35% to 45% of which are singletons. Sequenced input: peripheral blood or thyroid tissue (not recorded which). The receptors derive from an adult man with Graves' hyperthyroidism. The CDR3 runs from the conserved cysteine through the conserved F or W. Each record gives: V gene, J gene, clone size, D gene, CDR3 length, CDR3 DNA, CDR3 protein. A D gene is named only where the DNA matches it firmly. Part of the rows lack a size; the others show once, few, many or a class for expanded clones.

TRBV7-9	TRBJ2-2	.	TRBD2	19	TGTGCCAGCAGCTTACATCGGACTAGCGGGATGACCCCCAACGGGGAGCTGTTTTTT	CASSLHRTSGMTPNGELFF
TRBV29-1	TRBJ2-6	.	TRBD1	12	TGCAGCGTCAACAGGGGGTACAACGTCCTGACTTTC	CSVNRGYNVLTF
TRBV2	TRBJ2-7	.	TRBD1	14	TGTGCCAGCAGTGAATACAGGGGGTCCTCCGAGCAGTACTTC	CASSEYRGSSEQYF
TRBV7-9	TRBJ2-5	many	TRBD1	14	TGTGCCAGCAGCGAACAAAGGGGGCTGGAGACCCAGTACTTC	CASSEQRGLETQYF
TRBV15	TRBJ1-4	.	.	17	TGTGCCACCAGCAGAGAGAAGAACAGGGAGGGGGGTGAAAAACTGTTTTTT	CATSREKNREGGEKLFF
TRBV29-1	TRBJ1-1	few	.	12	TGCAGCCCCGGGACGGTGAACACTGAAGCTTTCTTT	CSPGTVNTEAFF
TRBV6-5	TRBJ1-4	many	.	14	TGTGCCAGCAGTTACTCGGGATTGTATGAAAAACTGTTTTTT	CASSYSGLYEKLFF
TRBV19	TRBJ2-7	.	TRBD1	15	TGTGCCAGTAGTAACCCAGACAGGGGGCTGGACGAGCAGTACTTC	CASSNPDRGLDEQYF
TRBV7-3	TRBJ1-1	many	TRBD1	17	TGTGCCAGCAGCTCCAAACGGCCGACAGGGGCGGGCACTGAAGCTTTCTTT	CASSSKRPTGAGTEAFF
TRBV7-2	TRBJ2-5	many	TRBD1	14	TGTGCCAGCAGCGTACAGGGGGGTGGAGAGACCCAGTACTTC	CASSVQGGGETQYF
TRBV28	TRBJ2-7	many	.	13	TGTGCCAGCAGTTCCCCGGCCAGGAACGAGCAGTACTTC	CASSSPARNEQYF
TRBV20-1	TRBJ2-7	.	.	12	TGCAGTGCCGGAAGAGGGGACCACGAGCAGTACTTC	CSAGRGDHEQYF
TRBV10-3	TRBJ1-5	many	.	13	TGTGCCATCCAAGACTCCCAAGGCCGGCCCCAGCATTTT	CAIQDSQGRPQHF
TRBV4-1	TRBJ2-7	many	TRBD2	16	TGCGCCAGCAGCCAAGGAAGTAGGACTAGCGGGACCGAGCAGTACTTC	CASSQGSRTSGTEQYF
TRBV28	TRBJ1-4	many	.	13	TGTGCCAGCAGCTTAGCGGTAAATGAAAAACTGTTTTTT	CASSLAVNEKLFF
TRBV12-3/TRBV12-4	TRBJ1-2	many	TRBD1	15	TGTGCCAGCAGTTTAGAACAGGGGCTAGTCTATGGCTACACCTTC	CASSLEQGLVYGYTF
TRBV12-3/TRBV12-4	TRBJ1-5	few	TRBD1	15	TGTGCCAGCAGTTTAGCAGGGGGCAATAGTCAGCCCCAGCATTTT	CASSLAGGNSQPQHF
TRBV15	TRBJ2-1	.	.	13	TGTGCCACCAGCCCCTACCGGGACAATGAGCAGTTCTTC	CATSPYRDNEQFF
TRBV7-2	TRBJ2-6	.	.	17	TGTGCCAGCAGCTTAGTGGGAAAGGTGTCTGGGGCCAACGTCCTGACTTTC	CASSLVGKVSGANVLTF
TRBV20-1	TRBJ2-5	many	TRBD2	14	TGCAGTGCCAGACGGGGGGGTATCACTGAGACCCAGTACTTC	CSARRGGITETQYF
TRBV19	TRBJ2-2	.	.	14	TGTGCCAGTAGTATAGAGGGGGATGCCGGGGAGCTGTTTTTT	CASSIEGDAGELFF
TRBV29-1	TRBJ1-5	once	.	12	TGCAGGGTAGGGATTAGCAATCAGCCCCAGCATTTT	CRVGISNQPQHF
TRBV2	TRBJ1-1	many	.	14	TGTGCCAGCAGGGGGCTTCTAAGAGGAACTGAAGCTTTCTTT	CASRGLLRGTEAFF
TRBV7-8	TRBJ2-5	.	.	16	TGTGCCAGCAGCGTTGAAACCTACCGACAGGAAGAGACCCAGTACTTC	CASSVETYRQEETQYF
TRBV6-1	TRBJ1-2	many	.	14	TGTGCCAGCAGTGAATCGGGGCAGATCTATGGCTACACCTTC	CASSESGQIYGYTF
TRBV5-4	TRBJ2-2	.	TRBD2	15	TGTGCCAGCCACGGACTAGCGGGACCTACCGGGGAGCTGTTTTTT	CASHGLAGPTGELFF
TRBV24-1	TRBJ1-5	.	.	14	TGTGCCACCAGTGACCGCCTGCCGGGACAGCCCCAGCATTTT	CATSDRLPGQPQHF
TRBV20-1	TRBJ1-2	.	.	14	TGCAGTGCCAGTAGTATTACAGGGATGTATGGCTACACCTTC	CSASSITGMYGYTF
TRBV10-2	TRBJ2-3	.	TRBD2	14	TGCGCCAGCAGTTCGAGCGGGAGCTCAGATACGCAGTATTTT	CASSSSGSSDTQYF